The clone carrying this TCR beta chain was detected many times. The record originates from a study of T cells in Graves' hyperthyroidism and ophthalmopathy. The CDR3 covers 15 residues. Germline lookup yields CDR1 KGHDR and CDR2 SFDVKD. V shed 6 bases and J shed 2 bases, with 15 bases lying between them. RNA transcripts served as the template for amplifying TCR beta CDR3 regions. HTBI primers were the set used in a first-round RT-PCR of the TCR CDR3. TCRdb reanalysed the multiplex PCR reads using MiXCR and keeps one entry per CDR3 protein. The table includes approximately 560,000 distinct CDR3 sequences, about 45% detected once.

The material sequenced was peripheral blood or thyroid tissue (not recorded which). This TCR came from a young woman with Graves' hyperthyroidism. The V call is TRBV24-1, the J call TRBJ1-1, with D perhaps TRBD1 (5 bases). The CDR3 region has the DNA TGTGCCACCAGTATCGGGGACGGACGTAACACTGAAGCTTTCTTT. Its protein product is CATSIGDGRNTEAFF.